These 15 T cell receptor beta chains share one sample of origin, sequenced in a study of cytomegalovirus exposure and HLA in healthy donors. Researchers ran the PCR with 60 Vbeta and 13 Jbeta primers. Only in-frame clones appear in the TCRdb table, and some are missing; sequencing was by immunoSEQ multiplex PCR. The sample records 150,000 to 200,000 clones, around 78% being singletons. Material: PBMCs. These receptors were obtained from a woman in her twenties or thirties in good health and CMV-seropositive.

V is TRBV9 and J is TRBJ1-3; D not resolved. The V end was cut by 4 bases, the J end by 2 bases, with 10 bases between. Germline CDR1 reads SGDLS; CDR2 reads YYNGEE. The CDR3 is 14 amino acids. The CDR3 sequence is CASSPGITGNTIYF. CDR3 nucleotides: TGTGCCAGCAGCCCCGGGATTACTGGAAACACCATATATTTT.

The chain employs TRBV6-6 and TRBJ2-1, with a possible D match to TRBD2 (6 bases). CDR3 size: 14 residues. Germline assignment: CDR1 MNHNY and CDR2 SVGAGI (reference sequence). The ends were cut back, 5 bases at V and 5 bases at J, with 13 bases in the middle. The CDR3 here is CASSPGTGNNEQFF. Written as DNA, the CDR3 is TGTGCCAGCAGTCCCGGGACTGGTAACAATGAGCAGTTCTTC.

This clone was seen more than once but under ten times. The V and J genes are TRBV5-1 and TRBJ2-7, with 10 bases aligning to TRBD1. In germline, CDR1 is SGHRS, CDR2 YFSETQ. Trimming at V came to 2 bases and at J to 3 bases, leaving 5 bases not matched to a gene. The CDR3 sequence is 15 residues long. The CDR3 reads CASSLGQGVIYEQYF. In DNA, the CDR3 is TGCGCCAGCAGCTTAGGACAGGGGGTAATCTACGAGCAGTACTTC.

The chain is built from TRBV4-1 and TRBJ2-7; D is perhaps TRBD1 (5 bases). This CDR3 comprises 14 residues. Trimming took off 1 base at V and 2 bases at J, with 9 bases between the two ends. The germline CDR1 and CDR2 sequences are MGHRA and YSYEKL. In DNA form, the CDR3 reads TGCGCCAGCAGCCAAGTATCACAGGCCTACGAGCAGTACTTC. This encodes CASSQVSQAYEQYF.

This sequence joins TRBV5-4 and TRBJ1-4; TRBD1 is a possible D gene (6 bases). The CDR3 runs 15 residues. Germline values: CDR1 SGHNT, CDR2 YYREEE (reference sequence). V was trimmed by 1 base and J by 7 bases, leaving 14 bases between them. The CDR3 DNA is TGTGCCAGCAGCTTGTCGACCACGACAGGTGAAAAACTGTTTTTT. Protein: CASSLSTTTGEKLFF.

The DNA of the CDR3 is TGCGCCAGCAGCCAAGGAGACTACCCCACAGGGCTCAAAAACATTCAGTACTTC. The encoded protein is CASSQGDYPTGLKNIQYF. The chain carries TRBV4-1 and TRBJ2-4; possible D gene TRBD1, 6 bases. The CDR3 has 18 residues. Between the trimmed V and J ends, which lost 1 base and 3 bases, there was a span of 19 bases. CDR1 is MGHRA, CDR2 YSYEKL, per germline.

This clone appeared a single time. This chain links TRBV7-6 with TRBJ2-2; the match to TRBD1 covers 9 bases. CDR3 size: 16 residues. Germline V gene lookup returns CDR1 SGHVS and CDR2 FNYEAQ. V dropped 3 bases and J dropped 4; count of bases not matched to a gene: 6. Here the CDR3 reads CASSFFGQGSTGELFF. The CDR3 bases are TGTGCCAGCAGCTTTTTCGGACAGGGGAGCACCGGGGAGCTGTTTTTT.

The rearrangement uses TRBV6-1 and TRBJ1-2; 8 bases fit TRBD1. Germline V gives CDR1 MNHNS, CDR2 SASEGT. J gave up 6 bases and V 8 bases, and 11 bases lay outside the gene matches. The CDR3 contains 14 residues. CDR3 sequence: CASSGQGLLDGYTF. CDR3 bases: TGTGCCAGCTCCGGACAGGGCCTTCTGGATGGCTACACCTTC.

The chain couples TRBV7-8 to TRBJ2-7, with D uncertain. The CDR3 length is 14 residues. The germline V gene has CDR1 SGHVS and CDR2 FQNEAQ. V dropped 1 base and J dropped 0 bases, with 7 bases sitting between them. As DNA, the CDR3 is TGTGCCAGCAGCTTAGACATTCTCTCCTACGAGCAGTACTTC. This translates into CASSLDILSYEQYF. Looking up the rest from reference TRBV7-8 and TRBJ2-7 gives the full variable domain: GAGVSQSPRYKVAKRGQDVALRCDPISGHVSLFWYQQALGQGPEFLTYFQNEAQLDKSGLPSDRFFAERPEGSVSTLKIQRTQQEDSAVYLCASSLDILSYEQYFGPGTRLTVT.

The genes are TRBV25-1 and TRBJ2-2; D is ambiguous. Trimming stripped 1 base from V and 0 bases from J, with 6 bases between. Per the germline V gene, CDR1 is MGHDK and CDR2 is SYGVNS. The CDR3 is 15 residues long. CDR3 DNA: TGTGCCAGCAGTGAATTTGGAGCGAACACCGGGGAGCTGTTTTTT. Protein sequence: CASSEFGANTGELFF. Filled out from reference TRBV25-1 and TRBJ2-2, the complete variable domain reads EADIYQTPRYLVIGTGKKITLECSQTMGHDKMYWYQQDPGMELHLIHYSYGVNSTEKGDLSSESTVSRIRTEHFPLTLESARPSHTSQYLCASSEFGANTGELFFGEGSRLTVL.

The J gene is TRBJ2-7, the V gene TRBV19, with 8 nucleotides matching TRBD1. Germline assignment: CDR1 LNHDA and CDR2 SQIVND (reference sequence). CDR3 length: 12 residues. J was trimmed by 12 bases and V by 5 bases; bases with no gene match: 9. The CDR3 DNA reads as TGTGCCAGTAGTCCCGGACAGGGATTACCGTACTTC. It codes for CASSPGQGLPYF. The whole variable domain, filled in from reference TRBV19 and TRBJ2-7, reads DGGITQSPKYLFRKEGQNVTLSCEQNLNHDAMYWYRQDPGQGLRLIYYSQIVNDFQKGDIAEGYSVSREKKESFPLTVTSAQKNPTAFYLCASSPGQGLPYFGPGTRLTVT.

V and J are TRBV6-1 and TRBJ2-3; TRBD1 aligns across 7 bases. Losses at the gene ends were 9 bases for V and 2 bases for J; bases not matched to a gene: 8. Germline CDR1 and CDR2: MNHNS and SASEGT. CDR3 size: 14 residues. CDR3 amino acids: CASKTGDITDTQYF. CDR3 nucleotide sequence: TGTGCCAGTAAAACAGGGGATATCACAGATACGCAGTATTTT.

The genes are TRBV29-1 and TRBJ2-3; the match to TRBD2 covers 8 bases. Trimming removed 4 bases from V and 0 bases from J; junction bases left unmatched: 6. The CDR3 runs to 15 residues. Germline-derived CDR1 and CDR2 are SQVTM and ANQGSEA. The CDR3 loop reads CSVADSGASTDTQYF. CDR3 nucleotide sequence: TGCAGCGTTGCCGATAGCGGGGCAAGCACAGATACGCAGTATTTT.

The rearrangement joins TRBV6-1 to TRBJ2-4; possibly TRBD2 for D (6 bases). Trimming stripped 2 bases from V and 1 base from J, with 12 bases between. The CDR3 spans 16 residues. Germline loops: CDR1 MNHNS, CDR2 SASEGT. The CDR3 here is CASSEQTRSAKNIQYF. DNA for the CDR3: TGTGCCAGCAGTGAACAGACTAGGAGTGCCAAAAACATTCAGTACTTC.

The sample holds one count of this clone. The chain joins TRBV6-1 to TRBJ2-1; 7 bases line up with TRBD1. CDR1 MNHNS and CDR2 SASEGT come from the germline V gene. J lost 4 bases, V lost 7 bases, and 7 bases had no gene match. This CDR3 comprises 14 residues. CDR3 nucleotides: TGTGCCAGCACCCCGACAGGGAGATACAATGAGCAGTTCTTC. It codes for CASTPTGRYNEQFF.